This TCR beta chain was retrieved from a study of Graves' ophthalmopathy and Graves' hyperthyroidism. Study outcomes and limitations: Ophthalmopathy progression was predicted by the model at 70.59% sensitivity and less than 75% specificity. Detected in blood as well were most expanded thyroid clonotypes with frequency above 0.001.

This clonotype occurred a few times. Its antigen is still unknown. Eligible hyperthyroidism cases comprised new diagnoses of under 2 months' duration in individuals aged 18 to 65. The study amplified TCR beta CDR3 regions using RNA transcripts. RT-PCR was first run with HTBI primers, then multiplex PCR in a second round. MiXCR, applied by TCRdb to the multiplex PCR reads, yields one record per CDR3 protein. The repertoire consists of over a million distinct CDR3 sequences, with roughly 35% occurring once and the leading ten covering around 10%. Germline V gives CDR1 ENHRY, CDR2 SYGVKD. The CDR3 is 19 residues long. The V end lost 6 bases, the J end lost 7 bases, and 34 bases lay between the germline ends.

This receptor was obtained from an adult man with Graves' hyperthyroidism. The sample was peripheral blood or thyroid tissue (not recorded which). This chain links TRBV10-3 with TRBJ2-7; TRBD2 might be the D (7 bases). CDR3 nucleotide sequence: TGTGCCATCAGGGCGGGGGCGGGACCCGGCGGGCACAGTCTGAGGGAGCAGTACTTC. Amino acid sequence: CAIRAGAGPGGHSLREQYF.